The clone carrying this T cell receptor (beta chain) was recorded at least ten times. Antigen: not known. The data were obtained in a study of neurological immune-mediated disorders. The method for making cDNA was 5'RACE, and it used 10-nucleotide random UMIs. TCRdb re-derived calls from the 5' RACE reads in MiXCR, one entry per CDR3 protein. The table has tens of thousands of distinct CDR3 sequences, about 9.4% seen once. CDR3 length: 14 amino acids. Trimming left V 6 bases short and J 2 bases short, with 11 bases between. Germline V gene sequence: CDR1 MNHEY, CDR2 SVGAGI. Volunteers attending a blood bank in Maryland, USA, served as healthy controls. Unsorted libraries came from 2 million PBMCs stored at -80 °C. Study-wide results and limits: Private repertoires in all groups were suggested by the absence of shared CDR3 amino acid sequences among expanded clones across subjects.

The origin of this receptor is a man aged 35-49 years in good health. Source material: PBMCs. The chain combines TRBV6-5 with TRBJ2-1; TRBD2 is a possible D gene (6 bases). The CDR3 here is CASSEDYPYNEQFF. The CDR3 DNA is TGTGCCAGCAGCGAGGACTACCCCTACAATGAGCAGTTCTTC.